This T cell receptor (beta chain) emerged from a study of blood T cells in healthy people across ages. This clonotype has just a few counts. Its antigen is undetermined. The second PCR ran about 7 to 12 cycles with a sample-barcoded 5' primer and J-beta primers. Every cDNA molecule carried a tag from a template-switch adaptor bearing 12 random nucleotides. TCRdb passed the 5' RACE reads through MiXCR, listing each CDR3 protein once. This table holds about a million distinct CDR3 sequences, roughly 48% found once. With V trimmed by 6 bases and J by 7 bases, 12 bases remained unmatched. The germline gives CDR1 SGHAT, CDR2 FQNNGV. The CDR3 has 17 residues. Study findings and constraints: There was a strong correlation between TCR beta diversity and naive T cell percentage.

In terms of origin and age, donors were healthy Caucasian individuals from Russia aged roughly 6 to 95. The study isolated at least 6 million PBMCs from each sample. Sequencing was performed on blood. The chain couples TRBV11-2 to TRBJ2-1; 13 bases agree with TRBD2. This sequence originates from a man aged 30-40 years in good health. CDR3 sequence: CASSPTSLAGGLNEQFF. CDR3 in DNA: TGTGCCAGCAGTCCTACTTCACTAGCGGGGGGGTTAAATGAGCAGTTCTTC. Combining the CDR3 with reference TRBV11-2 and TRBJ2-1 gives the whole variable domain EAGVAQSPRYKIIEKRQSVAFWCNPISGHATLYWYQQILGQGPKLLIQFQNNGVVDDSQLPKDRFSAERLKGVDSTLKIQPAKLEDSAVYLCASSPTSLAGGLNEQFFGPGTRLTVL.